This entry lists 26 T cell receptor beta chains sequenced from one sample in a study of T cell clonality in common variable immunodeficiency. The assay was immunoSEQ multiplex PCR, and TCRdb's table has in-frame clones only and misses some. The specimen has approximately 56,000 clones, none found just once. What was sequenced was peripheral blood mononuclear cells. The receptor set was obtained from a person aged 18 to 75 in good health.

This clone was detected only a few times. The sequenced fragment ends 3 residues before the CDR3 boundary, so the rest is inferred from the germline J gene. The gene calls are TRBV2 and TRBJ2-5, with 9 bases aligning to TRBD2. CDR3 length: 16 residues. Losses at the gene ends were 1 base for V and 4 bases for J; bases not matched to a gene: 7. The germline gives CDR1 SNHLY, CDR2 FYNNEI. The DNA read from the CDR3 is TGTGCCAGCAGTGAAGGGTCTAGCGGGATAGGAGAGACC. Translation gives CASSEGSSGIGET. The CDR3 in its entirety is CASSEGSSGIGETQYF. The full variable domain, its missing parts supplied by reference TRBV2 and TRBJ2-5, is EPEVTQTPSHQVTQMGQEVILRCVPISNHLYFYWYRQILGQKVEFLVSFYNNEISEKSEIFDDQFSVERPDGSNFTLKIRSTKLEDSAMYFCASSEGSSGIGETQYFGPGTRLLVL.

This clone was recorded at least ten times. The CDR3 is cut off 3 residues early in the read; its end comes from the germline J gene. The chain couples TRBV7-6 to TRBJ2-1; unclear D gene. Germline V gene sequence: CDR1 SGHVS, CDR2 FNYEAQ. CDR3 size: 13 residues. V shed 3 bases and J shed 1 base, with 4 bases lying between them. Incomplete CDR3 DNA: TGTGCCAGCAGCTTTCAATCCTACAATGAG. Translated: CASSFQSYNE. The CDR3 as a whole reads CASSFQSYNEQFF.

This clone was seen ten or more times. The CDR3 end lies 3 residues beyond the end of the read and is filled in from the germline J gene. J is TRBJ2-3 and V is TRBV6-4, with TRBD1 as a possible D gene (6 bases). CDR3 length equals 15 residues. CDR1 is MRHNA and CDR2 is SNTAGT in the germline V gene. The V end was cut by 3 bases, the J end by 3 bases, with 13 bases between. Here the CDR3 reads CASSENLGGTDTQYF. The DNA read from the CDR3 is TGTGCCAGCAGTGAAAACCTAGGGGGAACAGATACG.

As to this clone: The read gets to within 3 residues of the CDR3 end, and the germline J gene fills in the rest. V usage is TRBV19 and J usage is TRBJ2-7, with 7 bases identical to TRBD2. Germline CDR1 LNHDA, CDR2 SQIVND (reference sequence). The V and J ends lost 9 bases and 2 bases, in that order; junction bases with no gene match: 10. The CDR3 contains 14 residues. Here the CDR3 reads CASAQAGCPYEQYF. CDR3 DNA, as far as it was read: TGTGCCAGCGCCCAAGCGGGGTGCCCCTACGAG.

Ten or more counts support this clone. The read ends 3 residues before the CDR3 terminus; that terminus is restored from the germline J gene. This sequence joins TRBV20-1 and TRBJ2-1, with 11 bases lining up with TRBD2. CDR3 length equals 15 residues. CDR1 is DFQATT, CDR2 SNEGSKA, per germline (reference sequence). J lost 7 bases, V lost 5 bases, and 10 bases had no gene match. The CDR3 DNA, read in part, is TGCAGTGCTTACCAACTAGCGGGAGTTCGAAATGAG. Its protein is CSAYQLAGVRNE. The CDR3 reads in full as CSAYQLAGVRNEQFF.

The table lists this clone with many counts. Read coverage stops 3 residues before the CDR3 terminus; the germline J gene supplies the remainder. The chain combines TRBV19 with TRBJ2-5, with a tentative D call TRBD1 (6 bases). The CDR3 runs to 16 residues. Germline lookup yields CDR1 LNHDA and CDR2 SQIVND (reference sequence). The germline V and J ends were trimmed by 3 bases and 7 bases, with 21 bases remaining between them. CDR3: CASSIYGTPRPGTQYF. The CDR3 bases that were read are TGTGCCAGTAGTATTTACGGGACACCCAGACCAGGGACC.

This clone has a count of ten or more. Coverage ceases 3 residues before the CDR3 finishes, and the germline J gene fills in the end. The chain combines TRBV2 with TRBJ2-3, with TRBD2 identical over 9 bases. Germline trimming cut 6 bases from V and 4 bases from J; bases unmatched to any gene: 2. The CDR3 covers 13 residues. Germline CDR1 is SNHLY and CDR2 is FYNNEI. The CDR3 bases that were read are TGTGCCAGCAGGCGGGGGGGAGCAGATACG. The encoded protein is CASRRGGADT. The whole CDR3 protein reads CASRRGGADTQYF. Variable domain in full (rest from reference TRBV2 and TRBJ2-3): EPEVTQTPSHQVTQMGQEVILRCVPISNHLYFYWYRQILGQKVEFLVSFYNNEISEKSEIFDDQFSVERPDGSNFTLKIRSTKLEDSAMYFCASRRGGADTQYFGPGTRLTVL.

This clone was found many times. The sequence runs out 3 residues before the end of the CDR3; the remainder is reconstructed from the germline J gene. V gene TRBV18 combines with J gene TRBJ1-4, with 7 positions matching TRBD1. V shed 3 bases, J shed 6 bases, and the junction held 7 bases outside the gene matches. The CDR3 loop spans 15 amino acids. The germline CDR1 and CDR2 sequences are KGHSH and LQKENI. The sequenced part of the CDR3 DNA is TGTGCCAGCTCACCTTTAGGACAGGAGGATGAAAAA. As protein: CASSPLGQEDEK. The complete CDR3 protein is CASSPLGQEDEKLFF.

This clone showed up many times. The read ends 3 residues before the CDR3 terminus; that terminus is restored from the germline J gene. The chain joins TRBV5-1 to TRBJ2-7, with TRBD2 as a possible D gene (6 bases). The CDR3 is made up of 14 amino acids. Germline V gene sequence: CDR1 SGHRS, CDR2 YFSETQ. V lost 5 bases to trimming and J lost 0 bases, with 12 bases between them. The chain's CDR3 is CASSYGGSSYEQYF. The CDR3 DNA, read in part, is TGCGCCAGCAGTTATGGGGGGAGCTCCTACGAG.

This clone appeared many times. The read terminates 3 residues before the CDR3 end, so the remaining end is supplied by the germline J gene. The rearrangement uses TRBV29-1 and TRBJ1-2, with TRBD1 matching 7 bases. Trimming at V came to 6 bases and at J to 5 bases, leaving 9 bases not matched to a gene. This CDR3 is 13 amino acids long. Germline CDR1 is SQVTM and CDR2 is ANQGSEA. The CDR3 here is CSVRDRELYGYTF. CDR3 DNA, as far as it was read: TGCAGCGTACGGGACAGAGAACTTTATGGC. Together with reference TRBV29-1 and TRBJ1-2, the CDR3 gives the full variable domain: SAVISQKPSRDICQRGTSLTIQCQVDSQVTMMFWYRQQPGQSLTLIATANQGSEATYESGFVIDKFPISRPNLTFSTLTVSNMSPEDSSIYLCSVRDRELYGYTFGSGTRLTVV.

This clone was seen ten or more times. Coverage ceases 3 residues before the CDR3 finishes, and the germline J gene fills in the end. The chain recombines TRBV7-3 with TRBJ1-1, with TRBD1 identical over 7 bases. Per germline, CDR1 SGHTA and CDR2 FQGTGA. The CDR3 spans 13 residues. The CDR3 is CASSSEQGRRAFF. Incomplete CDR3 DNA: TGTGCCAGCAGCTCTGAACAGGGGCGGAGA.

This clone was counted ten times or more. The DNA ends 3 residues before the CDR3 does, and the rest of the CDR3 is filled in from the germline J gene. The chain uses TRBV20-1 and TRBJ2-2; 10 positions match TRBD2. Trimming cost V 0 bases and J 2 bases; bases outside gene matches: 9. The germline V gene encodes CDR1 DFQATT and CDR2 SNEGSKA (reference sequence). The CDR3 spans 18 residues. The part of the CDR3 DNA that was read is TGCAGTGCTAGAGATCGTAAGAGCGGGGGGGTAAACACCGGGGAG. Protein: CSARDRKSGGVNTGE. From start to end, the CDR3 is CSARDRKSGGVNTGELFF.

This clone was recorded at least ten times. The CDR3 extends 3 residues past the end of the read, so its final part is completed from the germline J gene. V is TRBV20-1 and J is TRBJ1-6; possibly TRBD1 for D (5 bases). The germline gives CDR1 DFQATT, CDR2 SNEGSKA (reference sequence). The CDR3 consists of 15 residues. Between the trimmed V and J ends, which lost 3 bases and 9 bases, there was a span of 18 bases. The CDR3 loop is CSASRRRGNVSPLHF. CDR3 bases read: TGCAGTGCTAGTCGGAGGCGGGGGAATGTTTCACCC.

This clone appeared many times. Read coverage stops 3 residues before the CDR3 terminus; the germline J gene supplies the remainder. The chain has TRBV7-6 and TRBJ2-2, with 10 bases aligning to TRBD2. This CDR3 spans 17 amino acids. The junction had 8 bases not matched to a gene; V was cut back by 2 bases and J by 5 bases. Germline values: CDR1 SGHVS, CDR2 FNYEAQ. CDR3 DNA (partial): TGTGCCAGCAGCTTACAAGCGGGAGGGATGAGGACCGGGGAG. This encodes CASSLQAGGMRTGE. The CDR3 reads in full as CASSLQAGGMRTGELFF.

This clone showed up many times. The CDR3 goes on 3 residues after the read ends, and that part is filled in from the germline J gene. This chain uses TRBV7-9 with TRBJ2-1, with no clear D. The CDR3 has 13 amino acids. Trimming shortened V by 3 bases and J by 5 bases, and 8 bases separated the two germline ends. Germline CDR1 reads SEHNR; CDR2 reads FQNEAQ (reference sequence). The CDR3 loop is CASSFGLHNEQFF. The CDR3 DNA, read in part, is TGTGCCAGCAGCTTCGGTCTACACAATGAG.

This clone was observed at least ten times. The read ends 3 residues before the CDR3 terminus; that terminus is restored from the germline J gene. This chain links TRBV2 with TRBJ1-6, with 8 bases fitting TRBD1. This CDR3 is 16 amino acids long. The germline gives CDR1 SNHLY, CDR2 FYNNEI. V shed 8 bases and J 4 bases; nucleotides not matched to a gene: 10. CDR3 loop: CASAARQGKYNSPLHF. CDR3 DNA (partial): TGTGCCAGCGCCGCTCGACAGGGGAAGTATAATTCACCC.

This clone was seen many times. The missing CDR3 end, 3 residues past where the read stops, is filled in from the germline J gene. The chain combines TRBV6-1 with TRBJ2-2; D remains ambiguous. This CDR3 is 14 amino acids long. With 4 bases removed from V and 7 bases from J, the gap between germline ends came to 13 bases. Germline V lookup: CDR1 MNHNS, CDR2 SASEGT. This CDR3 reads CASSVQRQNGELFF. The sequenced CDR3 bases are TGTGCCAGCAGTGTCCAAAGGCAGAACGGGGAG.

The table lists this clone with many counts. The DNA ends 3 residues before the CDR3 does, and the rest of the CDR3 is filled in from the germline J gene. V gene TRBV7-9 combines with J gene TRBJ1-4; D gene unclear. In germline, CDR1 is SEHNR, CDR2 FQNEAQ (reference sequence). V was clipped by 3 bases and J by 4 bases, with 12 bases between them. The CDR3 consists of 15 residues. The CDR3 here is CASSLAPQNNEKLFF. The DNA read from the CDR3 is TGTGCCAGCAGCTTGGCCCCTCAAAATAATGAAAAA.

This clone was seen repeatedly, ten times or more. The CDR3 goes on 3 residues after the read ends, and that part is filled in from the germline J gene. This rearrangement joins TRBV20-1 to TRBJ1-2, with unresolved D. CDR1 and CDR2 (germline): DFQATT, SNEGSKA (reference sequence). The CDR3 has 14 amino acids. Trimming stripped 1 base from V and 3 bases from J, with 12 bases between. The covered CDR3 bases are TGCAGTGCTAGAGGGGCTGGGTTGGACTATGGC. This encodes CSARGAGLDYG. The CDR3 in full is CSARGAGLDYGYTF.

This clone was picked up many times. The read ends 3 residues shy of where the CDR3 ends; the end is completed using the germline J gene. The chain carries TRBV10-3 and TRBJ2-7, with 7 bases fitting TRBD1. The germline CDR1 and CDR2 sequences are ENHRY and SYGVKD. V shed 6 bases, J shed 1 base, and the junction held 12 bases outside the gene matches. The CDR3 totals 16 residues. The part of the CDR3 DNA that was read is TGTGCCATCAGCGGGAATAACAGGGGACGGTCCTACGAG. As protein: CAISGNNRGRSYE. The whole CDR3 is CAISGNNRGRSYEQYF.

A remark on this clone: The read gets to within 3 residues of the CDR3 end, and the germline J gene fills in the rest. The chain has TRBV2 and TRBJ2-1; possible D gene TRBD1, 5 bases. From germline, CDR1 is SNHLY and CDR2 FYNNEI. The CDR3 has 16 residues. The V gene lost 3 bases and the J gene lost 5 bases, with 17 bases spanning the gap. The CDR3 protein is CASSETPPGNHNEQFF. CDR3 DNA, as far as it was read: TGTGCCAGCAGTGAGACGCCCCCAGGGAACCACAATGAG.

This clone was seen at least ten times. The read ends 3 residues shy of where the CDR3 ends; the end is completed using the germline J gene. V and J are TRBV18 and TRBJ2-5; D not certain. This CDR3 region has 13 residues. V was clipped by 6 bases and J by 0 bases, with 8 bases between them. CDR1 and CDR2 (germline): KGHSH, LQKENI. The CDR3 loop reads CASSPTHQETQYF. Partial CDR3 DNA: TGTGCCAGCTCCCCGACTCACCAAGAGACC.

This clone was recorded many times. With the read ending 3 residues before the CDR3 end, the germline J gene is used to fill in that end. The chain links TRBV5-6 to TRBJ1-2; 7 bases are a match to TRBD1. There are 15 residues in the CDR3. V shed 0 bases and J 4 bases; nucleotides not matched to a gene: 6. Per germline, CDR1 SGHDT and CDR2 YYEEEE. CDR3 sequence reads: CASSLGAGTVYGYTF. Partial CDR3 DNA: TGTGCCAGCAGCTTGGGCGCCGGGACAGTCTATGGC.

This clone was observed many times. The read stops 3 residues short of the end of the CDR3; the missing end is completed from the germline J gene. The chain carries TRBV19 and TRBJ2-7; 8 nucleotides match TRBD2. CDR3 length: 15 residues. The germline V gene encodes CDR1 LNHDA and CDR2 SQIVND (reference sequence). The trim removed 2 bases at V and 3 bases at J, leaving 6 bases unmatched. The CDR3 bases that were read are TGTGCCAGTAGTATACGGAGCGGGAGCATCTACGAG. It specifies CASSIRSGSIYE. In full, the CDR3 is CASSIRSGSIYEQYF.

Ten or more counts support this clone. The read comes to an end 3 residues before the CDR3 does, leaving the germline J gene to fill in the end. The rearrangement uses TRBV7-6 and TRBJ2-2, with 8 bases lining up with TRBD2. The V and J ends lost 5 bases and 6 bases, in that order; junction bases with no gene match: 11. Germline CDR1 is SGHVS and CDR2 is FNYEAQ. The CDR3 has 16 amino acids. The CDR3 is CASSPGGAGVPGELFF. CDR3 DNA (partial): TGTGCCAGCAGCCCCGGGGGAGCGGGAGTCCCCGGGGAG.

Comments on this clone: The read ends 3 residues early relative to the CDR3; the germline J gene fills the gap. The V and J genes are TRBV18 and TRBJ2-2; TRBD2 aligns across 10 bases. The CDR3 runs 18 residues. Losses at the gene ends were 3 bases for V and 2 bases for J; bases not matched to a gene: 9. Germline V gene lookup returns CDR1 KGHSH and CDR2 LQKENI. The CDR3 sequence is CASSPPSGGPLNTGELFF. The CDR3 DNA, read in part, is TGTGCCAGCTCACCTCCTAGCGGGGGCCCACTCAACACCGGGGAG.